The T cell receptor (beta chain) described here comes from a study of blood T cell repertoires in COVID-19. Generated by immunoSEQ multiplex PCR, the TCRdb table keeps only in-frame clones and is missing some. The table has about 80,000 clones, about 85% seen once. The receptor was derived from a man aged 55-75 years with active or convalescent COVID-19. Sequencing was performed on peripheral blood.

In DNA form, the CDR3 reads TGTGCCAGCAGCTTATGGGACAGGGACTTCGAGCAGTACTTC. Protein: CASSLWDRDFEQYF. The genes are TRBV7-9 and TRBJ2-7; 9 bases line up with TRBD1. The CDR3 loop spans 14 amino acids. From germline, CDR1 is SEHNR and CDR2 FQNEAQ (reference sequence). With 2 bases clipped from V and 6 bases from J, the junction kept 5 bases outside the gene matches. The full variable domain, its missing parts supplied by reference TRBV7-9 and TRBJ2-7, is DTGVSQNPRHKITKRGQNVTFRCDPISEHNRLYWYRQTLGQGPEFLTYFQNEAQLEKSRLLSDRFSAERPKGSFSTLEIQRTEQGDSAMYLCASSLWDRDFEQYFGPGTRLTVT.